The clone carrying this TCR beta chain was picked up a small number of times. Noted time point: after neoadjuvant nivolumab, at surgical resection. The CDR3 consists of 13 residues. Trimming took off 4 bases at V and 7 bases at J, with 13 bases between the two ends. Germline V gives CDR1 MNHNS, CDR2 SASEGT. This sample was included in a study of neoadjuvant anti-PD-1 for oral cavity cancer. Profiled with immunoSEQ multiplex PCR; TCRdb holds only in-frame clones, not every one. There are 7,500 to 10,000 clones in the sample; roughly 70% occur only once, and 3.5% to 4.5% lies in the top ten. This chain joins TRBV6-1 and TRBJ1-1; D not certain. The sequencing here drew on PBMCs, taken after nivolumab (anti-PD-1) treatment. The TCR sequence derives from a person aged 40 to 85 with oral cavity squamous cell carcinoma. The CDR3 spells CASSALGRGEAFF. For the CDR3, the DNA is TGTGCCAGCAGTGCCCTCGGCCGGGGTGAAGCTTTCTTT.